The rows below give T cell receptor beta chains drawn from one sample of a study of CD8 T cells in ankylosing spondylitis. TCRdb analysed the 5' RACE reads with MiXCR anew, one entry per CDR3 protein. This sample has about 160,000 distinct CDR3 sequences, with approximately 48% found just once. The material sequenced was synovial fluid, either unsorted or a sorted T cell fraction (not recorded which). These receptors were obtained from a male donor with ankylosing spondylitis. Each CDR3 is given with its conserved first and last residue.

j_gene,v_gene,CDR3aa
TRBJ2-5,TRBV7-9,CASSPPGSEETQYF
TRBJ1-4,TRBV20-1,CSATAGGTTNEKLFF
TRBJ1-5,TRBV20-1,CSATLWGNQPQHF
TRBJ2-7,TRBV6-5,CASSYYGLISEQYF
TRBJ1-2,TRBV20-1,CSASSYRGDYGYTF
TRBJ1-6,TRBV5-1,CASSSSFGTAQNFSPLHF
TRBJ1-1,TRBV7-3,CASSDVGAGEAFF
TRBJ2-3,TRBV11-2,CASSLPESTDTQYF
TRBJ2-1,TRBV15,CATSKSESSYNEQFF
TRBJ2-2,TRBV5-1,CASSFPWGPKPGELFF
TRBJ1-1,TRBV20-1,CREGLLNTEAFF
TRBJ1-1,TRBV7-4,CASSSQNTEAFF
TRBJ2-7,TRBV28,CASSSGLAIPYEQYF
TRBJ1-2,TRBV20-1,CSAREPGQGGGYTF
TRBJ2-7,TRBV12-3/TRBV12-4,CASSLSDRVYEQYF
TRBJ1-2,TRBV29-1,CSVTHHDGYTF
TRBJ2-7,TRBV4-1,CASTPTPWGTYEQYF
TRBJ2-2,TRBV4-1,CASSQEPPGELFF
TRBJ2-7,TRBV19,CASSIRVESSYEQYF
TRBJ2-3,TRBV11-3,CASSPRTGSEDTQYF
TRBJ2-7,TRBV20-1,CSARGLAGDTGEQYF
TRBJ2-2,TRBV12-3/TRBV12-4,CASSRGTGELFF
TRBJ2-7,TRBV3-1,CASSQGTSFYEQYF
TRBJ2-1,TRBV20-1,CSARDYHQRGVNEQFF
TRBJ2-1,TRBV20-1,CSVLRAGTGDRNEQFF
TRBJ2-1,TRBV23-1,CASSPRGGLIGSYNEQFF
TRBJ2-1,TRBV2,CASSDTGAWNEQFF
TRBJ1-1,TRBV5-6,CASSASQMGNTEAFF
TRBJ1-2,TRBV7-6,CASSLGLSYGYTF
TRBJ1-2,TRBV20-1,CSARARQGAFHGYTF
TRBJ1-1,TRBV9,CASSPTSYTEAFF
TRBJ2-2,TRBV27,CASSLFDSYTGELFF
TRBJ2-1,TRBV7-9,CASSPAWGRGLYNEQFF
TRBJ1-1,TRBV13,CASSLGRAGLVRNTEAFF
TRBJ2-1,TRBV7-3,CASSSVSNEQFF
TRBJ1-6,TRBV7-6,CASSLRERRSPLHF
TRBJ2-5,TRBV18,CASSPPRQDQETQYF
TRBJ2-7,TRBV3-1,CASRQIRTGQTFSYEQYF
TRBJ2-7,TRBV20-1,CSARPLQTGNYEQYF
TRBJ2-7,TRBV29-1,CSVVTGTGYEQYF
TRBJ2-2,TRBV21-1,CASSKADRGRDTGELFF
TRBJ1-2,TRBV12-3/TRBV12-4,CASTVVGAGGYTF
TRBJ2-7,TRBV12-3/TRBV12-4,CASSLWDRYYEQYF
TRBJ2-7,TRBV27,CASRVIGGAREQYF
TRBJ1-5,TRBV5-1,CASSQRPGSNQPQHF
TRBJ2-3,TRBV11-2,CASSWLLADTQYF
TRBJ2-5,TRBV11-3,CASSALTPRTQYF
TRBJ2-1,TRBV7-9,CASSSGGAYNEQFF